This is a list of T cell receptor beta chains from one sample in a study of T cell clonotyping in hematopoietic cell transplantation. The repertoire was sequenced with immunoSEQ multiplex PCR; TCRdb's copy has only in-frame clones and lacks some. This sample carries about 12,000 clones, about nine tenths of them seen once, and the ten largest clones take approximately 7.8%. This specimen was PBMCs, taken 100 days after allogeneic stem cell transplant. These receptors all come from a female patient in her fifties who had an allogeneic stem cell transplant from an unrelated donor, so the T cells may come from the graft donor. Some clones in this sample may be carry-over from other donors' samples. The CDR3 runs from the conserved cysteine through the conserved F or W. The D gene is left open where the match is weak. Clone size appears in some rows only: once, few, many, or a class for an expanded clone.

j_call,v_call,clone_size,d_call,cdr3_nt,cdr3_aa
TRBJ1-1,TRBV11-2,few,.,TGTGCCAGCAGCTTATGGGGGAACACTGAAGCTTTCTTT,CASSLWGNTEAFF
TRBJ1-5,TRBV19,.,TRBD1,TGTGCTAGCCAACCGGGACAGGGCGGCAATCAGCCCCAGCATTTT,CASQPGQGGNQPQHF
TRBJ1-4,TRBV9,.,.,TGTGCCAGCAGCATCCCAGGGGAAAAACTGTTTTTT,CASSIPGEKLFF
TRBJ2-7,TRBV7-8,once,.,TGTGCCAGCAGCTCCCTGGACTACGAGCAGTACTTC,CASSSLDYEQYF
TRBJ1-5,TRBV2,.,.,TGTGCCAGCAGTGAAGAGCAAACAGTCAATCAGCCCCAGCATTTT,CASSEEQTVNQPQHF
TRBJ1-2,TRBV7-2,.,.,TGTGCCAGCAGCGGAATCTCGGGCTACACCTTC,CASSGISGYTF
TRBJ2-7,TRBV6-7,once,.,TGTGCCAGCAGTTACTCGGAGACTCGCGAACTCGACTACGAGCAGTACTTC,CASSYSETRELDYEQYF
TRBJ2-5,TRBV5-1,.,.,TGCGCCAGCAGCTTTTCTGGGGGAGAGACCCAGTACTTC,CASSFSGGETQYF
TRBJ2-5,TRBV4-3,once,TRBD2,TGCGCCAGCAGCCAAGATTTAACTAGCGGGGGCCTCAGACAAGAGACCCAGTACTTC,CASSQDLTSGGLRQETQYF
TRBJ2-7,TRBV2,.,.,TGTGCCAGCAGGGATCGACTAGTCTACGAGCAGTACTTC,CASRDRLVYEQYF
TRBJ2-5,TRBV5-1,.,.,TGCGCCAGCAGCCACGGTGAGACGGTGACCCAGTACTTC,CASSHGETVTQYF
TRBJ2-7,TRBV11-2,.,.,TGTGCCAGCAGCTTTTTCAAGGGGGTGAGGGCAGGGAAAAGAGGCGAGCAGTACTTC,CASSFFKGVRAGKRGEQYF
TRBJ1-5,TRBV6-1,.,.,TGTGCCAGCAGTGAAGCGCAGCAGCCCCAGCATTTT,CASSEAQQPQHF
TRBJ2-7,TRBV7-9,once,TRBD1,TGTGCCAGCAGCTTAGTCTTGACAGGGGGGTCCTACGAGCAGTACTTC,CASSLVLTGGSYEQYF
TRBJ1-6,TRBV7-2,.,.,TGTGCCAGCAGCCCCGGACAGCAGAATTCACCCCTCCACTTT,CASSPGQQNSPLHF
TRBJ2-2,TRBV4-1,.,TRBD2,TGCGCCAGCAGCCAAGAGGGACTATCCGGGGAGCTGTTTTTT,CASSQEGLSGELFF
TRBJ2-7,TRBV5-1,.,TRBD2,TGCGCCAGCAGCTTGGCTGGCGGGAGGGCGCCCGAGCAGTACTTC,CASSLAGGRAPEQYF
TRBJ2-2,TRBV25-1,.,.,TGTGCCAGCAGACTAGCTGGGTTCCGCACCGGGGAGCTGTTTTTT,CASRLAGFRTGELFF
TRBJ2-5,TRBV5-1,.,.,TGCGCCAGCAGCTTGCCAGGGGAAGAGACCCAGTACTTC,CASSLPGEETQYF
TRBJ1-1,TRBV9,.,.,TGTGCCAGCAGCGTAGGCAGGGCGAACACTGAAGCTTTCTTT,CASSVGRANTEAFF
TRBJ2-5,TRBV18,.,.,TGTGCCAGCTCCTTGGGCGGGCTGGGGACCCAGTACTTC,CASSLGGLGTQYF
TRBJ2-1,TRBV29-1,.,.,TGCAGCGTTGAACCAGGGAATGAGCAGTTCTTC,CSVEPGNEQFF
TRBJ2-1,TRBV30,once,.,TGTGCCTGGTCTCTAGCTTACAATGAGCAGTTCTTC,CAWSLAYNEQFF
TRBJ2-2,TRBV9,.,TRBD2,TGTGCCAGCAGCGTAGGCGCCGGGACTAACTCGGATGGGCTGTTTTTT,CASSVGAGTNSDGLFF
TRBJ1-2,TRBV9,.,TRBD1,TGTGCCAGCAGCGTAGACTTAGGGACAGGAGTTTACACCTTC,CASSVDLGTGVYTF